The T cell receptor beta chain described here comes from a study of blood T cell repertoires in COVID-19. Study-wide background: The cDNA or gDNA used as material had been derived from T cells, B-cell-depleted T cells, or PBMCs.

The trim removed 6 bases at V and 1 base at J, leaving 7 bases unmatched. CDR1 and CDR2 (germline): MNHEY, SVGAGI. This CDR3 has 15 residues. As processed by the authors: Reference gene primer amplification yielded estimated nucleated cell counts. Sequencing used immunoSEQ multiplex PCR; TCRdb keeps in-frame clones, though not all of them. That table gives V, J and clone size, and the DNA gave D and trimming. The data show tens of thousands of clones, with roughly 91% seen just once and around 3% held by the top ten. The chain carries TRBV6-5 and TRBJ1-1, with 8 bases aligning to TRBD1. The sequenced sample consisted of peripheral blood. This clonotype originated in a human donor in a cohort sampled during active COVID-19. The CDR3 nucleotides are TGTGCCAGCAGCCCGACAGGGGCCCGGAACACTGAAGCTTTCTTT. It encodes CASSPTGARNTEAFF.